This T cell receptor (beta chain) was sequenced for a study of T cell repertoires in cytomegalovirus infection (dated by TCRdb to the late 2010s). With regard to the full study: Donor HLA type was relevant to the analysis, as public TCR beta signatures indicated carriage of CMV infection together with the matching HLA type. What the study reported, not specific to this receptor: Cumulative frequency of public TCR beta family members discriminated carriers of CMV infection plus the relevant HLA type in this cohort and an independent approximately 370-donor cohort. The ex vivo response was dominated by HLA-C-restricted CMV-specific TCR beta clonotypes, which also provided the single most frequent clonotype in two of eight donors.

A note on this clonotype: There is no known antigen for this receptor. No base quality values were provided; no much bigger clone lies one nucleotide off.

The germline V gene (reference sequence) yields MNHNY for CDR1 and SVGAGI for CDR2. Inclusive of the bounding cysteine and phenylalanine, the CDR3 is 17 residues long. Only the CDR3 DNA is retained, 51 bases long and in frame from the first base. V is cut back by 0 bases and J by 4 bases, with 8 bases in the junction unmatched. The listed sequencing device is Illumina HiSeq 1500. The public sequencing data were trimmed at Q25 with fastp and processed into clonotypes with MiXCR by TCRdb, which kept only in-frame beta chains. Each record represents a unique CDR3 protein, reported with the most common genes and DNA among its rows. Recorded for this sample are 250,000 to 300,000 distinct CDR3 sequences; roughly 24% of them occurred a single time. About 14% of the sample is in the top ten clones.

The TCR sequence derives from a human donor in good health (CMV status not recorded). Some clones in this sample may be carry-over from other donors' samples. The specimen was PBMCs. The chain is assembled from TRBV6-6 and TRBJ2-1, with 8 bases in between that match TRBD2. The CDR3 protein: CASSYSSMPGGYNEQFF. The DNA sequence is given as TGTGCCAGCAGTTACTCGAGTATGCCGGGAGGGTACAATGAGCAGTTCTTC.